The present entry profiles one TCR beta chain with its context. TCRdb's copy holds only in-frame clones and misses some; the assay was immunoSEQ multiplex PCR. The sample lists hundreds of thousands of clones, about four fifths occurring once. The data are from a study of Ad26.COV2.S vaccination and SARS-CoV-2 variants. As for treatment: roughly 20 received Ad26.COV2.S at low or high dose, single or two shots; several received placebo; per-sample allocation not given. It was on day 63 after the first vaccine or placebo injection that samples were taken. The CDR3 runs 16 residues. Trimming at V came to 3 bases and at J to 4 bases, leaving 10 bases not matched to a gene. Germline lookup yields CDR1 MGHRA and CDR2 YSYEKL.

This sequence was found in a person between 18 and 65 years old who received the Ad26.COV2.S COVID-19 vaccine or a placebo. J is TRBJ1-2 and V is TRBV4-1, with 8 bases lining up with TRBD1. The starting material was peripheral blood, obtained in a trial of Ad26.COV2.S vaccine versus placebo. This CDR3 is CASSHQGATDSYGYTF. The CDR3 DNA reads as TGCGCCAGCAGCCACCAGGGGGCAACCGATTCCTATGGCTACACCTTC.